The 8 T cell receptor beta chains below all came from one sample that was sequenced in a study of cytomegalovirus exposure and HLA in healthy donors (dated by TCRdb to 2016 to 2017). Libraries were prepared through the immunoSEQ multiplex PCR assay. For the multiplex PCR, a mixture combining 60 forward primers for TCR Vbeta segments and 13 reverse primers for TCR Jbeta segments was used. TCRdb took over this immuneACCESS table, retaining in-frame rearrangements with V and J assigned. Such tables are incomplete; in checked studies, under half of the missing clones stem from an unresolved V gene, and the remainder is unexplained. The sample table contains fewer than 200,000 clones; only one count was recorded for roughly 79% of them. Of the sample, roughly 13% falls within the top ten clones. Sample: PBMCs. Receptor source: a woman in her fifties or sixties in good health and CMV-seronegative.

The chain employs TRBV6-1 and TRBJ2-1, with 14 bases fitting TRBD2. The V and J ends lost 1 base and 7 bases, in that order; junction bases with no gene match: 15. Germline CDR1 and CDR2: MNHNS and SASEGT. The CDR3 contains 20 residues. This chain's CDR3 is CASSEGTRGTSGSIRNEQFF. The CDR3 nucleotides are TGTGCCAGCAGTGAAGGAACGAGGGGGACTAGCGGGAGTATTAGGAATGAGCAGTTCTTC.

This clone came up once. V is TRBV14 and J is TRBJ2-7; 8 nucleotides match TRBD1. The CDR3 extends over 15 amino acids. V lost 2 bases to trimming and J lost 6 bases; unmatched junction nucleotides: 9. Germline loops: CDR1 SGHDN, CDR2 FVKESK. The CDR3 loop is CASSQMDRVGAEQYF. In nucleotides, the CDR3 is TGTGCCAGCAGCCAAATGGACAGGGTGGGGGCCGAGCAGTACTTC.

This CDR3 reads CASSHGTGRDTEAFF. In nucleotides, the CDR3 is TGCGCCAGCAGCCACGGGACAGGGAGAGACACTGAAGCTTTCTTT. The rearrangement links TRBV4-3 to TRBJ1-1, with 9 bases aligning to TRBD1. The CDR3 loop spans 15 amino acids. Trimming cost V 3 bases and J 3 bases; bases outside gene matches: 5. In germline, CDR1 is LGHNA, CDR2 YSLEER.

This rearrangement joins TRBV7-6 to TRBJ2-3; D may be TRBD2 (6 bases). The CDR3 has 16 residues. V lost 3 bases and J lost 2, with 15 bases in between. CDR1 and CDR2 from the germline V gene are SGHVS and FNYEAQ. CDR3 DNA sequence: TGTGCCAGCAGCTTCTTCCGGGACTCCAACACAGATACGCAGTATTTT. Residues: CASSFFRDSNTDTQYF.

V usage is TRBV5-6 and J usage is TRBJ2-1; possible D gene TRBD1, 6 bases. Trimming removed 4 bases from V and 8 bases from J, with 13 bases in between. The V gene's germline CDR1 is SGHDT and CDR2 YYEEEE. The CDR3 covers 13 residues. CDR3 coding DNA: TGTGCCAGCAGCGGGGGCGACTTAGATGAGCAGTTCTTC. Translation gives CASSGGDLDEQFF.

The chain uses TRBV19 and TRBJ1-3; 7 bases align to TRBD1. The CDR3 runs to 16 residues. Germline V gives CDR1 LNHDA, CDR2 SQIVND (reference sequence). Trimming took 7 bases from V and 0 from J; bases not matched to a gene: 9. In nucleotides, the CDR3 is TGTGCCAGTATTCGGAGGGGGCGATCCTCTGGAAACACCATATATTTT. Its protein product is CASIRRGRSSGNTIYF.

The rearrangement uses TRBV5-1 and TRBJ2-7; 12 bases agree with TRBD2. Trimming at V came to 8 bases and at J to 2 bases, leaving 5 bases not matched to a gene. The CDR3 contains 14 residues. Germline CDR1 reads SGHRS; CDR2 reads YFSETQ. CDR3 bases: TGCGCCAGTAGGGGACTAGCGGGTACCTACGAGCAGTACTTC. Translation gives CASRGLAGTYEQYF.

This sequence joins TRBV13 and TRBJ2-5; D is unresolved. The end of the DNA aligns better with TRBJ2-7, so the J call may be wrong. CDR3 size: 13 residues. Per the germline V gene, CDR1 is PRHDT and CDR2 is FYEKMQ (reference sequence). CDR3 DNA: TGTGCCAGCAGCTCCGCCATCTCATACGAGCAGTACTTC. This gives the protein CASSSAISYEQYF.